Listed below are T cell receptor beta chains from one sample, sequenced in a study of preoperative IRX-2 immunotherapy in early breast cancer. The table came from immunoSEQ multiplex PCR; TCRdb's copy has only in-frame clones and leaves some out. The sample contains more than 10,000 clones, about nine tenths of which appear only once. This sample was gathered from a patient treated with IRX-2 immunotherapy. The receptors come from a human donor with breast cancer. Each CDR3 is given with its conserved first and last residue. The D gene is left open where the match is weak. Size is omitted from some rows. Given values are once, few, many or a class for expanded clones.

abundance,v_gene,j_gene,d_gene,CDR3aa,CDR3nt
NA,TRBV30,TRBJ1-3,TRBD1,CAWTLDRAGNTIYF,TGTGCCTGGACCCTTGACAGGGCTGGAAACACCATATATTTT
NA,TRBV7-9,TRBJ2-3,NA,CASSLSGTDTQYF,TGTGCCAGCAGCTTAAGCGGCACAGATACGCAGTATTTT
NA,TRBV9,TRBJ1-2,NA,CASSARGGGGYGYTF,TGTGCCAGCAGCGCTCGTGGAGGGGGGGGCTATGGCTACACCTTC
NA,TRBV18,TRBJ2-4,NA,CASSPGAENIQYF,TGTGCCAGCTCACCGGGGGCGGAAAACATTCAGTACTTC
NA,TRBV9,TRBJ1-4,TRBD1,CASSVGIQGHGVGEKLFF,TGTGCCAGCAGCGTTGGTATACAGGGGCACGGGGTTGGGGAAAAACTGTTTTTT
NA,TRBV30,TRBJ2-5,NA,CARGEGEVTQYF,TGTGCTCGGGGGGAGGGGGAGGTGACCCAGTACTTC
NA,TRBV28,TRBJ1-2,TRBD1,CASSSQSPGEGAIYGYTF,TGTGCCAGCAGTTCACAGAGCCCCGGGGAGGGGGCAATATATGGCTACACCTTC
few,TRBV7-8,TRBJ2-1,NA,CASQRARGARNEQFF,TGTGCCAGCCAAAGGGCTCGGGGGGCCAGGAATGAGCAGTTCTTC
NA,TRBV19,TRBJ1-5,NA,CASSIGLGGNQPQHF,TGTGCCAGTAGTATTGGGTTGGGCGGCAATCAGCCCCAGCATTTT
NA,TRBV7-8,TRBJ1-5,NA,CASSLLGAVSNQPQHF,TGTGCCAGCAGCTTACTCGGGGCGGTAAGCAATCAGCCCCAGCATTTT
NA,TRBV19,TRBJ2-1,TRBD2,CASSTLAGVGGEQFF,TGTGCCAGTAGCACACTAGCGGGGGTGGGAGGTGAGCAGTTCTTC
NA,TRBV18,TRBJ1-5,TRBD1,CASSPGQHNQPQHF,TGTGCCAGCTCACCGGGACAGCACAATCAGCCCCAGCATTTT
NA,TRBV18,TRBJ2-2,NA,CASSPPGGGTGELFF,TGTGCCAGCTCACCACCAGGGGGAGGCACCGGGGAGCTGTTTTTT
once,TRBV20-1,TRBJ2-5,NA,CSARLWAQYF,TGCAGTGCTAGATTGTGGGCCCAGTACTTC
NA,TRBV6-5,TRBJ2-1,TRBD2,CASSHQRGRYNEQFF,TGTGCCAGCAGCCACCAGCGGGGGAGATACAATGAGCAGTTCTTC
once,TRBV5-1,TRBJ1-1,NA,CASSLNMNTEAFF,TGCGCCAGCAGCCTTAATATGAACACTGAAGCTTTCTTT
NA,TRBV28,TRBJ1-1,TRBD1,CASSLQGAEAFF,TGTGCCAGCAGTTTACAGGGGGCTGAAGCTTTCTTT
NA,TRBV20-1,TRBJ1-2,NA,CSATAGYGYTF,TGCAGTGCGACGGCGGGGTATGGCTACACCTTC
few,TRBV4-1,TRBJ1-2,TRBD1,CASSQDSLGQGEGANYGYTF,TGCGCCAGCAGCCAAGACTCTTTAGGACAGGGGGAAGGCGCTAACTATGGCTACACCTTC
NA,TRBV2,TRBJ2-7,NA,CASSDWLSSYEQYF,TGTGCCAGCAGTGATTGGCTATCTAGCTACGAGCAGTACTTC
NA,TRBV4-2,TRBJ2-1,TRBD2,CASSHGGAGVLSYNEQFF,TGTGCCAGCAGCCACGGAGGGGCGGGGGTCCTCTCCTACAATGAGCAGTTCTTC
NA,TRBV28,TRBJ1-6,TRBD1,CASSLLRGHNSPLHF,TGTGCCAGCAGTTTACTCAGGGGGCATAATTCACCCCTCCACTTT
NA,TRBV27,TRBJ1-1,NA,CASRKGVQTEAFF,TGTGCCAGCAGGAAAGGAGTTCAGACTGAAGCTTTCTTT
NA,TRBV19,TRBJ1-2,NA,CASNNRENSGYTF,TGTGCCAGTAACAACAGGGAGAATAGTGGCTACACCTTC
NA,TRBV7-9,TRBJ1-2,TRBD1,CASSPTQGAVGGYTF,TGTGCCAGCAGCCCTACACAGGGGGCGGTTGGTGGCTACACCTTC
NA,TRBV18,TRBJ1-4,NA,CASSTQGRQEKLFF,TGTGCCAGCTCAACCCAGGGTCGGCAAGAAAAACTGTTTTTT
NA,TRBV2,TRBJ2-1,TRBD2,CASRPGTSGGDEQFF,TGTGCCAGCAGGCCCGGGACTAGCGGTGGGGATGAGCAGTTCTTC
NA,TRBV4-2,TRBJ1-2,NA,CASSQDDGRPLYGYTF,TGTGCCAGCAGCCAAGATGACGGAAGGCCGCTCTATGGCTACACCTTC
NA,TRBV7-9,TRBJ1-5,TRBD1,CASSLGQGSNQPQHF,TGTGCCAGCAGCTTGGGACAGGGAAGCAATCAGCCCCAGCATTTT
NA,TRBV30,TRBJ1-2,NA,CAWSFQGYGYTF,TGTGCCTGGAGTTTCCAGGGGTATGGCTACACCTTC
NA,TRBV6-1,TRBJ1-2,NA,CASSDVTSNYGYTF,TGTGCCAGCAGTGATGTAACCTCTAACTATGGCTACACCTTC
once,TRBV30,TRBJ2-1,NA,CAWRGSGVGEQFF,TGTGCCTGGAGGGGTTCAGGGGTGGGTGAGCAGTTCTTC
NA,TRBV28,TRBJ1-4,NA,CASSFAGVSNEKLFF,TGTGCCAGCAGCTTTGCAGGGGTTTCTAATGAAAAACTGTTTTTT
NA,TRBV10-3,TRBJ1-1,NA,CATTGTTEAFF,TGTGCCACCACCGGGACAACTGAAGCTTTCTTT
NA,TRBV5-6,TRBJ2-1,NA,CASSIRRGNEQFF,TGTGCCAGCAGCATCCGGAGGGGGAATGAGCAGTTCTTC
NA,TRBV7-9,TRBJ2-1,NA,CASSPPGGAYNEQFF,TGTGCCAGCAGCCCCCCCGGGGGTGCCTACAATGAGCAGTTCTTC
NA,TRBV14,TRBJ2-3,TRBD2,CASSQGGRGGGAADTQYF,TGTGCCAGCAGCCAAGGAGGCAGGGGCGGGGGGGCCGCAGATACGCAGTATTTT
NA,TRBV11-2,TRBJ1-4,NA,CASRPERGGINEKLFF,TGTGCCAGCAGACCCGAGAGGGGGGGTATTAATGAAAAACTGTTTTTT
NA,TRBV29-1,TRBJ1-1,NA,CSAQGDMNTEAFF,TGCAGCGCCCAGGGAGACATGAACACTGAAGCTTTCTTT
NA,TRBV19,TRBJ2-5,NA,CASSINRLQETQYF,TGTGCCAGTAGTATCAACAGGTTACAAGAGACCCAGTACTTC
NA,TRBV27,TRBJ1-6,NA,CASSLTLYNSPLHF,TGTGCCAGCAGTTTAACTCTCTATAATTCACCCCTCCACTTT
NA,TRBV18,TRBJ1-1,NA,CASSPGRSMNTEAFF,TGTGCCAGCTCACCAGGTCGGAGCATGAACACTGAAGCTTTCTTT
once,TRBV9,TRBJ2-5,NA,CASSVEPIEGTQYF,TGTGCCAGCAGCGTAGAGCCCATAGAGGGGACCCAGTACTTC
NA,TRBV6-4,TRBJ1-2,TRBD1,CASRRTGDLGYTF,TGTGCCAGCAGGCGGACAGGGGATCTTGGCTACACCTTC
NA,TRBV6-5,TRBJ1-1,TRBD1,CASSPSQGMATEAFF,TGTGCCAGCAGTCCCTCACAGGGGATGGCCACTGAAGCTTTCTTT